The T cell receptor (beta chain) under discussion was sequenced for a study of CD8+ T cells in alopecia areata. Study-wide context: Affected scalp percentage gauged treated patients' severity. Study-wide findings and caveats: Tofacitinib produced a significant decrease in scalp clonality and in expanded CD8+ clones among the top 100.

J was trimmed by 2 bases and V by 6 bases; bases with no gene match: 6. Looked up from germline, CDR1 is ENHRY and CDR2 is SYGVKD. This CDR3 region has 15 residues. Treatment given: oral pan-JAK inhibitor, 5-10 mg twice daily. In regard to this clone: Its cognate antigen is unknown.

Reverse transcription of extracted RNA yielded cDNA, which provided the sequencing template. Using immunoSEQ multiplex PCR, the repertoire was profiled, and TCRdb retains in-frame clones only, with some absent. The data hold roughly 200,000 clones, with roughly three fifths observed a single time. The clonotype comes from a human donor with alopecia areata. The sample was CD4+ T cells sorted from blood, taken at week 4, from a patient treated with tofacitinib. The rearrangement links TRBV10-3 to TRBJ2-5; 10 nucleotides match TRBD2. The CDR3 DNA sequence: TGTGCCATCAGAGGCCTAGCGGGGGATCAAGAGACCCAGTACTTC. Residues: CAIRGLAGDQETQYF.